The T cell receptor (beta chain) described here comes from a study of shared clonotypes between healthy human individuals (dated by TCRdb to the early 2020s). Regarding the study in general: The cohort included three men and two women between 18 and 49 years of age. Per donor, three plates each were used for CD4 naive and CD4 memory, two for CD8 naive, and one for CD8 memory. The study deeply sequenced blood TCR repertoires of about 5 healthy adults to estimate repertoire size and the extent of clonotype sharing between individuals. To increase sequencing depth and limit assay-specific biases, different laboratories used diverse techniques to prepare libraries and sequence TCR repertoires. Between about 0.94 and 8.9 billion PBMCs per donor were obtained by leukapheresis. General conclusions and limits of the study: Incomplete sequencing was indicated by rarefaction of sorted-subset datasets, despite the large sequencing depth. About 5% of naive CD4, 3.5% of naive CD8, about 2.4% of memory CD4, and about 0.4% of memory CD8 clonotypes were shared across several donors. The small number of donors limited the genetic and exposure-history diversity represented. Compared with non-shared clonotypes, clonotypes shared by all four sorted-subset donors had higher generation probabilities. Estimated clonotype richness was generally larger for naive than for memory subsets. Pairwise subsampling indicated that sequencing depth was expected to affect the degree of clonotype sharing among donors. Sampling was restricted to blood, and TCR repertoires in tissues likely differ from the TCR repertoires found in blood.

The donors were healthy, HIV-negative adults with no recently reported acute infections or vaccinations. Only Caucasian adults living in Nashville, Tennessee, USA were represented among the donors. CD4+ T cells were enriched by magnetic negative selection; naive cells were then positively selected on CD45RA, and the negative fraction formed the memory subset. Blood was obtained by leukapheresis, after which PBMCs were separated by Ficoll-Histopaque density gradient centrifugation and cryopreserved in liquid nitrogen vapor phase. Analytical flow cytometry was used to check the purity and quantity of each magnetically sorted T cell population. Genomic DNA was isolated from every sorted fraction and measured by UV absorbance on a Nanodrop 2000c. V trim: 0 bases; J trim: 7 bases; unmatched bases: 10. Measured from the cysteine to the phenylalanine, the CDR3 is 16 residues long. Only the CDR3 region is kept as DNA, spanning 48 bases read in frame from base 1. CDR1 and CDR2 are drawn from the germline V gene (reference sequence): SGHKS, YYEKEE.

TCR CDR3 regions were amplified from genomic DNA by multiplex PCR using the deep immunoSEQ assay. For each cell subset, the extracted genomic DNA was distributed evenly across all wells of several immunoSEQ 96-well plates, and each plate served as one replicate. For sorted subsets, 150 to 250 ng genomic DNA, equal to about 30,000 T cell genomes, was loaded into each replicate PCR. The purified libraries were quantified using a Qubit 3.0 fluorometer, sized with a Bioanalyzer 2100, and then quantified again using the KAPA Library Quantification kit. A separate single-read 150-cycle Illumina NextSeq 550 flow cell was used to sequence each immunoSEQ 96-well plate. Under the source paper's analysis protocol: Because only junctional sequences without quality scores were contained in the immunoSEQ output, filtering matching that applied to full-length reads could not be performed. Sequences were annotated with PyIR, a Python wrapper for IgBLAST v1.9, and V/J genes and CDR3 were assigned using IMGT germline references. Any read was removed if the V/J assignment was weak (E-value above 1e-6), the CDR3 was missing, or the read contained stop codons, out-of-frame junctions, or ambiguous translated residues. A V3J clonotype was defined by an identical inferred V gene, J gene, and CDR3 amino acid sequence. Percentage overlap between repertoires was calculated by dividing the number of shared unique clonotypes by the size of the smaller repertoire. Repertoire richness was assessed with RTK rarefaction, the Chao1 estimator, and Recon v2.1 estimates of unobserved clonotypes. Generation probabilities were computed with OLGA for all TCRbeta clonotypes obtained by the gDNA method from a few donors. Here the immuneACCESS table is served through TCRdb, limited to in-frame sequences with V and J called. Missing clones are a known gap in these copies; in checked studies unresolved V genes cover under half, and the rest lacks a known reason. D and trimming come from the DNA, and the V and J calls and clone size come from that table. For this sample there are 730,000 or so clones; more than 70% appear just once. The ten largest clones add up to approximately 1.8% of the sample.

Details on this clone: Its recognized antigen is unknown. There are no base qualities to consult, and no much larger clone falls within one base.

Sample: memory CD4+ T cells sorted from blood. Interpreted using the paper, the cell subset or site label stands for: CD45RA-negative fraction. The chain was built from TRBV5-5 and TRBJ1-5, with 7 junctional bases fitting TRBD1. This TCR derives from a woman in her 30s in good health. In nucleotides, the sequence is TGTGCCAGCAGCTTGGGAAAAGGGGGCGCAGAACAGCCCCAGCATTTT. It is translated as CASSLGKGGAEQPQHF.